This T cell receptor (beta chain) emerged from a study of T cell responses to AZD1222 COVID-19 vaccine. This clone was seen once. The protocol was immunoSEQ multiplex PCR, while the TCRdb copy is restricted to in-frame clones and leaves out a portion. The top ten hold 17% of the sample, which has some 110,000 clones, roughly 86% seen once. CDR1 is SGHAT and CDR2 is FQNNGV in the germline V gene. V lost 6 bases and J 7 bases, leaving 19 bases between the germline ends. This CDR3 contains 16 residues. The rearrangement joins TRBV11-2 to TRBJ1-6, with D tentatively TRBD1 (5 bases). This TCR derives from an adult who received the AZD1222 COVID-19 vaccine. This specimen consisted of peripheral blood, obtained 28 days after the second AZD1222 dose. The CDR3 bases are TGTGCCAGCAGTATACACTTGTCGGGGGAGAATTCACCCCTCCACTTT. Protein: CASSIHLSGENSPLHF.